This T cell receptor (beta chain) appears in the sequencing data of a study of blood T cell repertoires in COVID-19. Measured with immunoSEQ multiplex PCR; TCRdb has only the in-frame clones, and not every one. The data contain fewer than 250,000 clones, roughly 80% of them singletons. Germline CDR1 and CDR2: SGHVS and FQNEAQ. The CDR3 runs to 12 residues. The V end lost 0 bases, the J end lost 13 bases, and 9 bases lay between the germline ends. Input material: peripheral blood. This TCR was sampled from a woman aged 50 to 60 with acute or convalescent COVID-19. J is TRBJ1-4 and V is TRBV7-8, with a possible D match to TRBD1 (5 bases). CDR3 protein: CASSLAGGRLFF. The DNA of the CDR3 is TGTGCCAGCAGCTTAGCGGGGGGGAGACTGTTTTTT.